The following is a T cell receptor (beta chain) sequence with its context. The entry originates in a study of blood T cell repertoires in COVID-19. On the study more broadly: COVID-19 samples collected from the United States, Italy and Spain covered acute and convalescent phases. Sample material is recorded as cDNA or gDNA derived from T cells, B-cell-depleted T cells, or PBMCs.

The length of the CDR3 is 18 residues. Germline trimming cut 5 bases from V and 4 bases from J; bases unmatched to any gene: 13. The germline gives CDR1 LNHDA, CDR2 SQIVND (reference sequence). Original analysis: How many nucleated cells were present was estimated from reference gene primer amplification. Assay used: immunoSEQ multiplex PCR; TCRdb lists only in-frame clones, some missing. The V and J calls and clone size were taken over from that table, and D and trimming were inferred from the DNA. In the table there are about 170,000 clones, around 84% of which are singletons. The receptor was isolated from a man aged 50-59 years with active or convalescent COVID-19. This sequence joins TRBV19 and TRBJ1-6, with 8 bases fitting TRBD1. The sequenced material came from peripheral blood. CDR3 nucleotide sequence: TGTGCCAGTAGTGTTATGGGTGGCAGGGGGCCATATAATTCACCCCTCCACTTT. Translating gives CASSVMGGRGPYNSPLHF.